These T cell receptor beta chains were read from a single sample in a study of T cells in Graves' hyperthyroidism and ophthalmopathy. Each CDR3 protein is one row after TCRdb ran MiXCR on the multiplex PCR reads. The data contain about 360,000 distinct CDR3 sequences, around 14% of them singletons. Sequencing input: blood. The receptors come from a woman under 30 with Graves' hyperthyroidism that later progressed to Graves' ophthalmopathy. CDR3s include the opening cysteine and the closing phenylalanine or tryptophan. Each record gives: V gene, clone size, D gene, J gene, CDR3 DNA, CDR3 protein. A D gene is named only where the DNA matches it firmly. Some rows mark clone size as missing; the rest say once, few, many or name a class of expanded clone.

V: TRBV3-1
size: many
D: TRBD2
J: TRBJ2-3
DNA: TGTGCCAGCAGTCTCCTAGCGGGAGTGATCACAGATACGCAGTATTTT
CDR3: CASSLLAGVITDTQYF

V: TRBV7-9
size: many
D: -
J: TRBJ2-7
DNA: TGTGCCAGCAGCTTACTCGGTTCGGGTGAGCAGTACTTC
CDR3: CASSLLGSGEQYF

V: TRBV20-1
size: -
D: -
J: TRBJ1-2
DNA: TGCAGTGCTAGAGATAGGTTCTTTATGGCTAACTATGGCTACACCTTC
CDR3: CSARDRFFMANYGYTF

V: TRBV2
size: -
D: -
J: TRBJ2-3
DNA: TGTGCCAGCCGCGAACCCCCGGCCGGGCGCACAGATACGCAGTATTTT
CDR3: CASREPPAGRTDTQYF

V: TRBV11-2
size: -
D: TRBD2
J: TRBJ2-5
DNA: TGTGCCAGTAGTATCGAGCTAGCGGGGACCCAGTACTTC
CDR3: CASSIELAGTQYF

V: TRBV11-3
size: many
D: -
J: TRBJ1-3
DNA: TGTGCCAGCAGCTTTTACCGCGACACCATATATTTT
CDR3: CASSFYRDTIYF

V: TRBV7-9
size: -
D: -
J: TRBJ2-1
DNA: TGTGCCAGCAGCTTAGCGGCCCCATTCTACAATGAGCAGTTCTTC
CDR3: CASSLAAPFYNEQFF

V: TRBV6-1
size: few
D: -
J: TRBJ2-1
DNA: TGTGCCAGCAGTGAAGAAGTATTACACTCCTACAATGAGCAGTTCTTC
CDR3: CASSEEVLHSYNEQFF

V: TRBV7-9
size: many
D: -
J: TRBJ2-3
DNA: TGTGCCAGCAGCTTACCAGGACCATCCCCTAGCACAGATACGCAGTATTTT
CDR3: CASSLPGPSPSTDTQYF

V: TRBV19
size: many
D: -
J: TRBJ1-2
DNA: TGTGCCAGTAGTCCGACGACGGGTTCCTATGGCTACACCTTC
CDR3: CASSPTTGSYGYTF

V: TRBV30
size: few
D: -
J: TRBJ2-4
DNA: TGTGCCTGGGGATGGGCGGCGGGGCTCATTCAGTACTTC
CDR3: CAWGWAAGLIQYF

V: TRBV9
size: -
D: -
J: TRBJ2-3
DNA: TGTGCCAGCAGCGCCATTACAGATACGCAGTATTTT
CDR3: CASSAITDTQYF

V: TRBV7-9
size: -
D: -
J: TRBJ2-7
DNA: TGTGCCAGCAGCCATAACAGCCGCCCAGATTTCTACGAGCAGTACTTC
CDR3: CASSHNSRPDFYEQYF

V: TRBV6-1
size: many
D: TRBD1
J: TRBJ1-1
DNA: TGTGCCGGACAGGGTTCGATGAACACTGAAGCTTTCTTT
CDR3: CAGQGSMNTEAFF

V: TRBV7-2
size: few
D: TRBD2
J: TRBJ2-2
DNA: TGTGCCAGCAGCCCCCAGACTAGCGGGAGGGCGAACACCGGGGAGCTGTTTTTT
CDR3: CASSPQTSGRANTGELFF

V: TRBV2
size: many
D: -
J: TRBJ2-1
DNA: TGTGCCAGCAGACAAGACAATGAGCAGTTCTTC
CDR3: CASRQDNEQFF

V: TRBV6-1
size: few
D: -
J: TRBJ1-5
DNA: TGTGCCAGCAGTGAAGTACCAGGGAATCAGCCCCAGCATTTT
CDR3: CASSEVPGNQPQHF

V: TRBV7-9
size: many
D: -
J: TRBJ2-7
DNA: TGTGCCAGCAGCTTAGGTGGAGGCCGCTCCTACGAGCAGTACTTC
CDR3: CASSLGGGRSYEQYF

V: TRBV10-3
size: -
D: -
J: TRBJ2-3
DNA: TGTGCCATCAGTGCCTGGGACGGCTCGAGCACAGATACGCAGTATTTT
CDR3: CAISAWDGSSTDTQYF

V: TRBV27
size: many
D: TRBD1
J: TRBJ1-1
DNA: TGTGCCAGCAGTTTGTCGGGACAGGCCCCTGAAGCTTTCTTT
CDR3: CASSLSGQAPEAFF

V: TRBV7-8
size: many
D: -
J: TRBJ2-3
DNA: TGTGCCAGCAGCTCCGTAGGGTTTCGCACAGATACGCAGTATTTT
CDR3: CASSSVGFRTDTQYF

V: TRBV10-3
size: -
D: -
J: TRBJ1-4
DNA: TGTGCCATCAGTGATGTGAAGGGAACCTCGCATGAAAAACTGTTTTTT
CDR3: CAISDVKGTSHEKLFF

V: TRBV20-1
size: many
D: TRBD1
J: TRBJ2-4
DNA: TGCAGTGCGCAGGCGACAGGGACAAACATTCAGTACTTC
CDR3: CSAQATGTNIQYF

V: TRBV4-2
size: -
D: TRBD2
J: TRBJ2-3
DNA: TGTGCCAGCAGCCAAGTAGCGGGGGGCACAGATACGCAGTATTTT
CDR3: CASSQVAGGTDTQYF

V: TRBV15
size: -
D: -
J: TRBJ2-2
DNA: TGTGCCACCAGCAGAGGTCGTACCTCGGGCACCGGGGAGCTGTTTTTT
CDR3: CATSRGRTSGTGELFF

V: TRBV28
size: once
D: -
J: TRBJ2-1
DNA: TGTGCCAGCAGTTTTGTGGGCGGACGCAATGAGCAGTTCTTC
CDR3: CASSFVGGRNEQFF

V: TRBV7-9
size: many
D: -
J: TRBJ2-3
DNA: TGTGCCAGCAGCTTAAGCGCTGGGGGGCAGGGGACAGATACGCAGTATTTT
CDR3: CASSLSAGGQGTDTQYF

V: TRBV5-1
size: -
D: -
J: TRBJ2-7
DNA: TGCGCCAGCAGCTTGGTGGGCGGCCAAACCTACGAGCAGTACTTC
CDR3: CASSLVGGQTYEQYF